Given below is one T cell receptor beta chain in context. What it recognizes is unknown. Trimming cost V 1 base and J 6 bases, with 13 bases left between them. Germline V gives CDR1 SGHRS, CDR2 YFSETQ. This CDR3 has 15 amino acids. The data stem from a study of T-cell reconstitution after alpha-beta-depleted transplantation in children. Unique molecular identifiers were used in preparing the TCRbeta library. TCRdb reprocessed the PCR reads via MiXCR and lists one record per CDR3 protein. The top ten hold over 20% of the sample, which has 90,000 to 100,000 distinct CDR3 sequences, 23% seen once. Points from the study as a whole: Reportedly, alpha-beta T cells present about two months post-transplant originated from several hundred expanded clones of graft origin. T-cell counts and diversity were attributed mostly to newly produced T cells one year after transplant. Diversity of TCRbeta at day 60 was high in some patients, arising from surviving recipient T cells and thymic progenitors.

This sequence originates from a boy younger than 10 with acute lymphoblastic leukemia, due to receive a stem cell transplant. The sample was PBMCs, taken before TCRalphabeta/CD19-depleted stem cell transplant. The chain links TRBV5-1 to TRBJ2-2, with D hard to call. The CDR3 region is CASSLSRSRPGELFF. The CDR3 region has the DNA TGCGCCAGCAGCTTGTCACGGAGTAGGCCCGGGGAGCTGTTTTTT.